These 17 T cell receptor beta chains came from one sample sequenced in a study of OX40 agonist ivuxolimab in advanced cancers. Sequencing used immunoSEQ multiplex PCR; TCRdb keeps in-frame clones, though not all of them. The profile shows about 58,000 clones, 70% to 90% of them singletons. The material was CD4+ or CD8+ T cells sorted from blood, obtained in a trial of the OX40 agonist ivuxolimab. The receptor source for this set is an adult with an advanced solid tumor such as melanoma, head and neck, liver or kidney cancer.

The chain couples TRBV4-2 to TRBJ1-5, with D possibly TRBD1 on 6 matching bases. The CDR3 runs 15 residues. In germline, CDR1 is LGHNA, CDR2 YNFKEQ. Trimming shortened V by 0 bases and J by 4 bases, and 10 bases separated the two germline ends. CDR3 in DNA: TGTGCCAGCAGCCAAGAAGGGGGGAAAAATCAGCCCCAGCATTTT. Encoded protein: CASSQEGGKNQPQHF.

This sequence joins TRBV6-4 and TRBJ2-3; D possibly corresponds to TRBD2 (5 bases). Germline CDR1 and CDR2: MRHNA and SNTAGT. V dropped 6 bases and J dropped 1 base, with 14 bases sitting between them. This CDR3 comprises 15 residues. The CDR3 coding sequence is TGTGCCAGCAGAGACGAATCCGGGGGCACAGATACGCAGTATTTT. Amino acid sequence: CASRDESGGTDTQYF.

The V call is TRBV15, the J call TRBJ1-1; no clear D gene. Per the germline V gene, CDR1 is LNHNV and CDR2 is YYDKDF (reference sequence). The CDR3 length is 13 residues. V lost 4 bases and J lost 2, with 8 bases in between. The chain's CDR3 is CATSKTPNTEAFF. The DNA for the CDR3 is TGTGCCACCAGCAAGACACCAAACACTGAAGCTTTCTTT.

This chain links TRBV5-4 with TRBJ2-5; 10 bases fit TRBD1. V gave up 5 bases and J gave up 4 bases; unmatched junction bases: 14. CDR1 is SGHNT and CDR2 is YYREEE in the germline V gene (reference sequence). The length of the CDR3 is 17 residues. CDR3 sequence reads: CASSSRDRGRLVETQYF. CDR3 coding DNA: TGTGCCAGCAGTAGCCGGGACAGGGGTCGATTAGTAGAGACCCAGTACTTC.

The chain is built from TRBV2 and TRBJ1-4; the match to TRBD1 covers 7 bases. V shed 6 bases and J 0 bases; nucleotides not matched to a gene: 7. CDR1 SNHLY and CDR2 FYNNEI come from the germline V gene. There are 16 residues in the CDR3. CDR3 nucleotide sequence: TGTGCCAGCAGACTCGGGACAGCTACAACTAATGAAAAACTGTTTTTT. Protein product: CASRLGTATTNEKLFF.

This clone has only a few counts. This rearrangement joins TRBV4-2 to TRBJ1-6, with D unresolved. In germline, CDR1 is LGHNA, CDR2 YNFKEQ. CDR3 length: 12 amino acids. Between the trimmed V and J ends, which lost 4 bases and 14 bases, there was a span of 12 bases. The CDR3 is CASSPSREALHF. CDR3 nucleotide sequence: TGTGCCAGCAGCCCCAGTAGGGAGGCCCTCCACTTT.

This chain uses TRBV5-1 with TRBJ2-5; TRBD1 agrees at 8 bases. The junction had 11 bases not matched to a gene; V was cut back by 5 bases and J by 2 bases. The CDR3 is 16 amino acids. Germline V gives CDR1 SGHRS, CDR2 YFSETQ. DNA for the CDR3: TGCGCCAGCAGTTCGTCGACAGGGGCGATACAAGAGACCCAGTACTTC. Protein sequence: CASSSSTGAIQETQYF.

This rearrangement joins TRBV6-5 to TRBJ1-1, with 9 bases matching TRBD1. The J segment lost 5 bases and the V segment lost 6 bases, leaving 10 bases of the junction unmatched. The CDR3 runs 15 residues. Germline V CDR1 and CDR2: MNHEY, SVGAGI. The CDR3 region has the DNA TGTGCCAGCAGGGGCATAGGGACAGGGCGAACTGAAGCTTTCTTT. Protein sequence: CASRGIGTGRTEAFF.

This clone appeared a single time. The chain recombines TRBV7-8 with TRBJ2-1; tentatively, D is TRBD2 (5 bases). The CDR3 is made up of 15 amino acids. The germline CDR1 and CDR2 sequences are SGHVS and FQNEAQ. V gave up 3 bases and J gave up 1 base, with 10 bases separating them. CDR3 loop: CASSFGGGSYNEQFF. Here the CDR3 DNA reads TGTGCCAGCAGCTTCGGAGGTGGTTCCTACAATGAGCAGTTCTTC.

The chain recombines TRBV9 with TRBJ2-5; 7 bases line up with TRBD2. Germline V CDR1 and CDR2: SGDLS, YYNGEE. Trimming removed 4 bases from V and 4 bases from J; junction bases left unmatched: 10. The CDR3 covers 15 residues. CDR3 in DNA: TGTGCCAGCAGCTTTGGACGACTAGCAAGAGAGACCCAGTACTTC. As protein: CASSFGRLARETQYF. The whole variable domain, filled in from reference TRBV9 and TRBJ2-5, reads DSGVTQTPKHLITATGQRVTLRCSPRSGDLSVYWYQQSLDQGLQFLIQYYNGEERAKGNILERFSAQQFPDLHSELNLSSLELGDSALYFCASSFGRLARETQYFGPGTRLLVL.

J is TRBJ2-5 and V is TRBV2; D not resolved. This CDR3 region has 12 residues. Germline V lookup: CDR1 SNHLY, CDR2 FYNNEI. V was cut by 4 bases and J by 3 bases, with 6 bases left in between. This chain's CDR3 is CASSGGKETQYF. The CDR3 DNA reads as TGTGCCAGCAGTGGAGGAAAAGAGACCCAGTACTTC.

CDR3 DNA: TGTGCCAGTAGTCGCGGGGGGGGAATGGAAAATGAGCAGTTCTTC. As protein: CASSRGGGMENEQFF. The chain carries TRBV19 and TRBJ2-1; TRBD2 agrees at 9 bases. The CDR3 consists of 15 residues. Germline V gene lookup returns CDR1 LNHDA and CDR2 SQIVND (reference sequence). The V and J ends lost 5 bases and 7 bases, in that order; junction bases with no gene match: 9. Variable domain in full (rest from reference TRBV19 and TRBJ2-1): DGGITQSPKYLFRKEGQNVTLSCEQNLNHDAMYWYRQDPGQGLRLIYYSQIVNDFQKGDIAEGYSVSREKKESFPLTVTSAQKNPTAFYLCASSRGGGMENEQFFGPGTRLTVL.

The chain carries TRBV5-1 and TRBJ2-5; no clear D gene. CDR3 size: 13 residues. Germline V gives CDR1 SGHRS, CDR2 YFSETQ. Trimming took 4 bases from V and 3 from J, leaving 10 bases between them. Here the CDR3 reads CASSMGGEETQYF. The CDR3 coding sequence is TGCGCCAGCAGCATGGGCGGTGAAGAGACCCAGTACTTC. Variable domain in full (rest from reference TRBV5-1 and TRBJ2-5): KAGVTQTPRYLIKTRGQQVTLSCSPISGHRSVSWYQQTPGQGLQFLFEYFSETQRNKGNFPGRFSGRQFSNSRSEMNVSTLELGDSALYLCASSMGGEETQYFGPGTRLLVL.

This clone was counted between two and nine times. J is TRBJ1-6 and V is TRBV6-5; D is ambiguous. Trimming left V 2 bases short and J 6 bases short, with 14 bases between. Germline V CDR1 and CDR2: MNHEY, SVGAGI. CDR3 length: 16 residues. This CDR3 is CASSYGLRGFNSPLHF. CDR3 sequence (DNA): TGTGCCAGCAGTTACGGGCTCCGGGGATTTAATTCACCCCTCCACTTT.

The CDR3 DNA is TGTGCCATCAGTGACCGGGGGGTAGTGCTGGAGACCCAGTACTTC. Translating it yields CAISDRGVVLETQYF. J is TRBJ2-5 and V is TRBV10-3; 7 bases align to TRBD2. Germline V gene lookup returns CDR1 ENHRY and CDR2 SYGVKD. Trimming at V came to 3 bases and at J to 5 bases, leaving 9 bases not matched to a gene. This CDR3 region has 15 residues.

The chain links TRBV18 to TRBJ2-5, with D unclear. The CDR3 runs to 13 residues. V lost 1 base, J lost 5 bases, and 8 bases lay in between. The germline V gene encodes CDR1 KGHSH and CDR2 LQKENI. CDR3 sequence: CASSPRYEETQYF. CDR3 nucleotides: TGTGCCAGCTCACCACGGTACGAGGAGACCCAGTACTTC.

The DNA of the CDR3 is TGTGCCAGCAGTTACTCGACGGGCAGGGGCTACGAGCAGTACTTC. Protein sequence: CASSYSTGRGYEQYF. The rearrangement joins TRBV6-5 to TRBJ2-7; D might be TRBD1 (6 bases). V dropped 0 bases and J dropped 3 bases, with 12 bases sitting between them. Germline assignment: CDR1 MNHEY and CDR2 SVGAGI. This CDR3 comprises 15 residues.